The count of the clone carrying this TCR beta chain is one. Some clones are missing from TCRdb's copy, which holds only in-frame ones; the method was immunoSEQ multiplex PCR. The profile shows some 100,000 clones, less than 85% of them singletons. The CDR3 loop spans 12 amino acids. The ends lost 5 bases at V and 7 bases at J; junction bases unmatched: 4. Germline V gene data show CDR1 as SGHTA and CDR2 as FQGNSA. This entry comes from a study of blood T cell repertoires in COVID-19. This sequence originates from a human donor in a cohort sampled during active or convalescent COVID-19. Specimen: peripheral blood. J is TRBJ1-2 and V is TRBV7-2; 7 positions agree with TRBD1. CDR3 protein: CASSAYRGGYTF. The CDR3 region has the DNA TGTGCCAGCAGCGCATACAGGGGTGGCTACACCTTC.